The 6 T cell receptor beta chains listed next were all sequenced from one sample in a study of shared clonotypes between healthy human individuals. The protocol was immunoSEQ multiplex PCR, while the TCRdb copy is restricted to in-frame clones and leaves out a portion. This table has 730,000 or so clones, less than 80% appearing once. Sequencing was performed on memory CD4+ T cells sorted from blood. As for subset: CD45RA-negative fraction. The source is a woman in her twenties or thirties in good health.

The genes are TRBV4-1 and TRBJ2-1, with D unresolved. Per the germline V gene, CDR1 is MGHRA and CDR2 is YSYEKL. V shed 1 base and J shed 4 bases, with 14 bases lying between them. The CDR3 has 16 amino acids. CDR3 bases: TGCGCCAGCAGCCAAGGATCAGGTTTCAGTTACAATGAGCAGTTCTTC. Its translation is CASSQGSGFSYNEQFF.

V is TRBV19 and J is TRBJ2-2; D gene uncertain. The CDR3 is made up of 12 amino acids. The germline gives CDR1 LNHDA, CDR2 SQIVND (reference sequence). Trimming pared 11 bases from V and 7 bases from J, leaving 14 bases between. For the CDR3, the DNA is TGTGCCGTTGGGCAGTTGTACGGGGAGCTGTTTTTT. This codes for CAVGQLYGELFF.

The chain has TRBV5-6 and TRBJ2-3; no clear D gene. This CDR3 region has 12 residues. Germline V gene sequence: CDR1 SGHDT, CDR2 YYEEEE. V was shortened by 1 base and J by 5 bases, with 5 bases between the two germline ends. The CDR3 spells CASSLYQDTQYF. As DNA, the CDR3 is TGTGCCAGCAGCTTGTATCAAGATACGCAGTATTTT.

The V and J genes are TRBV19 and TRBJ1-1; D is possibly TRBD1 (5 bases). The V and J ends lost 4 bases and 6 bases respectively, with 12 bases between them. The CDR3 contains 13 residues. Germline lookup yields CDR1 LNHDA and CDR2 SQIVND (reference sequence). The CDR3, as DNA: TGTGCCAGTAGTAGCCAGGGACCCGCTGAAGCTTTCTTT. This translates into CASSSQGPAEAFF.

The rearrangement joins TRBV28 to TRBJ1-1; D remains ambiguous. The CDR3 is made up of 11 amino acids. The germline V gene has CDR1 MDHEN and CDR2 SYDVKM. The germline V and J ends were trimmed by 10 bases and 5 bases, with 11 bases remaining between them. Here the CDR3 DNA reads TGTGCCATCTTAATTGATACTGAAGCTTTCTTT. Its translation: CAILIDTEAFF. Using reference TRBV28 and TRBJ1-1 for the parts outside the CDR3, the full variable domain is DVKVTQSSRYLVKRTGEKVFLECVQDMDHENMFWYRQDPGLGLRLIYFSYDVKMKEKGDIPEGYSVSREKKERFSLILESASTNQTSMYLCAILIDTEAFFGQGTRLTVV.

The chain combines TRBV28 with TRBJ2-7; D is perhaps TRBD2 (5 bases). The CDR3 extends over 13 amino acids. Per germline, CDR1 MDHEN and CDR2 SYDVKM. Trimming shortened V by 5 bases and J by 4 bases, and 12 bases separated the two germline ends. CDR3 residues: CASSKRAGYEQYF. The CDR3 coding sequence is TGTGCCAGCAGTAAGAGGGCGGGTTACGAGCAGTACTTC.